This T cell receptor (beta chain) was captured by sequencing in a study of cytomegalovirus exposure and HLA in healthy donors. The germline CDR1 and CDR2 sequences are MNHEY and SMNVEV (reference sequence). The CDR3 has 16 amino acids. V shed 7 bases and J shed 0 bases, with 16 bases lying between them. 60 Vbeta and 13 Jbeta primers were used in PCR. Methods used by the authors: The authors later counted 75 million to 90 million unique TCR beta chains, 9.5 million to 11 million of them shared. TCRdb's copy holds only in-frame clones and misses some; the assay was immunoSEQ multiplex PCR. The D gene and trimming were derived from the DNA, and the V and J assignments and clone size from that table. The data show 140,000 or so clones, 76% seen once.

The TCR originated in a middle-aged woman in good health and CMV-seronegative. This chain uses TRBV27 with TRBJ1-3; possibly TRBD1 for D (5 bases). The specimen sequenced was PBMCs. CDR3 in DNA: TGTGCCAGCATTTTGCTCGGGGGATTCTCTGGAAACACCATATATTTT. Translating gives CASILLGGFSGNTIYF.